This T cell receptor beta chain was retrieved from a study of cytomegalovirus exposure and HLA in healthy donors. Study-level findings and limits: In vitro assays verified that three CMV-associated chains recognized CMV antigens specifically. Rarity marked most TCR sequences, yet some public TCRs occurred in many donors. Analysis was carried out at a later point, and it linked a missense DCLRE1C variant to TCR beta V- and J-gene trimming. What a later analysis reportedly showed was that an Asian-associated ancestry cluster had fewer N-insertions than the roughly 670-donor mean.

A multiplex PCR was run with 60 Vbeta primers and 13 Jbeta primers. The method was immunoSEQ multiplex PCR; TCRdb's version includes in-frame clones alone and lacks a portion of them. The table lists approximately 140,000 clones, 88% of them singletons, with 0.45% to 0.6% in the top ten. A word on this clone: Its antigen is not known.

The germline V and J ends were trimmed by 1 base and 4 bases, with 11 bases remaining between them. CDR3 size: 15 residues. The germline V gene has CDR1 MNHNY and CDR2 SVGAGI (reference sequence). The V call is TRBV6-6, the J call TRBJ1-3, with D perhaps TRBD1 (5 bases). The clonotype was recovered from a woman in her 40s in good health and CMV-seronegative. Sequences were obtained from PBMCs. The DNA for the CDR3 is TGTGCCAGCAGTTACTGGGAGGGGCAGGGAAACACCATATATTTT. Protein product: CASSYWEGQGNTIYF.